These 16 T cell receptor beta chains came from one sample sequenced in a study of blood T cell repertoires in COVID-19. The assay was immunoSEQ multiplex PCR, and TCRdb's table has in-frame clones only and misses some. The sample records approximately 250,000 clones, under 85% being singletons. Sequenced sample: peripheral blood. All receptors derive from a human donor in a cohort sampled during active COVID-19.

J is TRBJ2-2 and V is TRBV18, with D uncertain. Germline CDR1 and CDR2: KGHSH and LQKENI. V lost 2 bases and J 1 base, leaving 5 bases between the germline ends. The CDR3 length is 14 residues. CDR3 in DNA: TGTGCCAGCTCACCAGGGCGGAACACCGGGGAGCTGTTTTTT. Translation gives CASSPGRNTGELFF.

The V call is TRBV7-9, the J call TRBJ2-7; 12 bases agree with TRBD1. The CDR3 consists of 15 residues. The junction had 8 bases not matched to a gene; V was cut back by 5 bases and J by 6 bases. Germline lookup yields CDR1 SEHNR and CDR2 FQNEAQ (reference sequence). Written as DNA, the CDR3 is TGTGCCAGCAGCCCTCGAGGGACAGGGGGCATCGAGCAGTACTTC. It specifies CASSPRGTGGIEQYF.

V is TRBV15 and J is TRBJ2-5; 15 bases line up with TRBD2. V was clipped by 2 bases and J by 4 bases; unmatched bases: 8. The length of the CDR3 is 18 residues. In germline, CDR1 is LNHNV, CDR2 YYDKDF (reference sequence). The CDR3 sequence: CATSRSLGLAGGRETQYF. The CDR3 DNA reads as TGTGCCACCAGCAGATCTTTGGGACTAGCGGGAGGTAGAGAGACCCAGTACTTC.

The chain couples TRBV20-1 to TRBJ2-3, with D possibly TRBD2 on 6 matching bases. V was shortened by 3 bases and J by 5 bases, with 15 bases between the two germline ends. Germline loops: CDR1 DFQATT, CDR2 SNEGSKA (reference sequence). CDR3 length: 14 amino acids. CDR3 protein: CSASVGDSGDTQYF. The CDR3 DNA is TGCAGTGCTAGTGTTGGGGACTCGGGAGATACGCAGTATTTT.

The CDR3 spells CASSTTRVEHVNYGYTF. The DNA for the CDR3 is TGTGCCAGCAGCACGACTAGGGTAGAGCATGTTAACTATGGCTACACCTTC. J is TRBJ1-2 and V is TRBV7-2; D gene ambiguous. The V gene lost 5 bases and the J gene lost 1 base, with 20 bases spanning the gap. CDR1 and CDR2 (germline): SGHTA, FQGNSA. CDR3 length equals 17 residues.

As to this clone: At one end the junction does not follow the germline gene, possibly because of a read error. The rearrangement uses TRBV7-7 and TRBJ2-2; 8 bases align to TRBD2. The germline V gene has CDR1 SSHAT and CDR2 FNYEAQ (reference sequence). The CDR3 length is 16 residues. CDR3 in DNA: TGTGCTAGCAGCCCGGCGGGGGGCTCCTACACCGGGGAGCTGTTTTTT. Translation gives CASSPAGGSYTGELFF.

This rearrangement joins TRBV28 to TRBJ2-1; 12 bases line up with TRBD2. V lost 2 bases and J lost 7; bases outside the gene matches: 6. CDR1 is MDHEN, CDR2 SYDVKM, per germline. This CDR3 has 16 amino acids. The CDR3 spells CASSLGLAGGNNEQFF. In nucleotides, the CDR3 is TGTGCCAGCAGTTTAGGTCTAGCGGGAGGGAATAATGAGCAGTTCTTC.

The rearrangement uses TRBV5-1 and TRBJ2-7; 9 bases map to TRBD1. The CDR3 length is 16 residues. V dropped 4 bases and J dropped 6; count of bases not matched to a gene: 14. Germline V gene data show CDR1 as SGHRS and CDR2 as YFSETQ. For the CDR3, the DNA is TGCGCCAGCAGCAGCGGACAGGGGTCTAGACGAGGCGAGCAGTACTTC. Its translation: CASSSGQGSRRGEQYF.

The J gene is TRBJ1-6, the V gene TRBV19, with a tentative D call TRBD1 (5 bases). CDR1 is LNHDA, CDR2 SQIVND, per germline (reference sequence). V shed 8 bases and J shed 10 bases, with 21 bases lying between them. CDR3 length: 15 amino acids. This CDR3 is CASSQVGGYGSPLHF. In DNA, the CDR3 is TGTGCCAGTTCACAGGTGGGGGGGTACGGGTCACCCCTCCACTTT.

This clone was seen a handful of times. The rearrangement links TRBV7-9 to TRBJ2-1; 10 bases agree with TRBD1. CDR3 length: 16 residues. The V gene end was trimmed by 6 bases and the J gene end by 4 bases; junction bases not matched to a gene: 9. In germline, CDR1 is SEHNR, CDR2 FQNEAQ (reference sequence). CDR3 coding DNA: TGTGCCAGCAGGCCCCCTTCGGGACAGGGGTACAATGAGCAGTTCTTC. It codes for CASRPPSGQGYNEQFF. The whole variable domain, remainder taken from reference TRBV7-9 and TRBJ2-1, is DTGVSQNPRHKITKRGQNVTFRCDPISEHNRLYWYRQTLGQGPEFLTYFQNEAQLEKSRLLSDRFSAERPKGSFSTLEIQRTEQGDSAMYLCASRPPSGQGYNEQFFGPGTRLTVL.

In this sample, this clone turned up a few times. The chain recombines TRBV28 with TRBJ2-3; the D gene is possibly TRBD1 (6 bases). Trimming pared 5 bases from V and 9 bases from J, leaving 18 bases between. This CDR3 has 14 residues. Germline V CDR1 and CDR2: MDHEN, SYDVKM. The CDR3: CASSIGQPALTQYF. DNA for the CDR3: TGTGCCAGCAGTATAGGACAGCCCGCGTTAACGCAGTATTTT.

V gene TRBV6-2 or TRBV6-3 combines with J gene TRBJ1-5, with 8 bases matching TRBD1. The germline V gene encodes CDR1 MNHEY and CDR2 SVGEGT. V gave up 3 bases and J gave up 2 bases; unmatched junction bases: 18. The CDR3 runs 20 residues. The CDR3: CASSYPSGLIQGGRNQPQHF. The CDR3 DNA reads as TGTGCCAGCAGTTATCCCAGCGGCCTTATACAGGGGGGCCGCAATCAGCCCCAGCATTTT.

The chain links TRBV30 to TRBJ2-2; possibly TRBD1 for D (5 bases). CDR1 and CDR2 from the germline V gene are GTSNPN and SVGIG (reference sequence). The ends were cut back, 3 bases at V and 4 bases at J, with 15 bases in the middle. The CDR3 is made up of 15 amino acids. CDR3 sequence (DNA): TGTGCCTGGAGCCCCCCAGGAACAGGCACCGGGGAGCTGTTTTTT. Residues: CAWSPPGTGTGELFF.

The rearrangement joins TRBV10-1 to TRBJ2-1, with 7 bases matching TRBD1. After removal of 3 bases from V and 6 bases from J, the junction contained 11 bases not matched to a gene. Germline CDR1 WNHNN, CDR2 SYGVQD (reference sequence). CDR3 length: 16 residues. The DNA for the CDR3 is TGCGCCAGCAGTGAATTTCTCAGGGGGAATCCCAATGAGCAGTTCTTC. This codes for CASSEFLRGNPNEQFF.

The V and J genes are TRBV19 and TRBJ1-6; TRBD1 matches at 8 bases. The CDR3 runs 13 residues. Germline trimming cut 6 bases from V and 10 bases from J; bases unmatched to any gene: 5. Looked up from germline, CDR1 is LNHDA and CDR2 is SQIVND (reference sequence). The CDR3 bases are TGTGCCAGTAGCGACAGGGGAAGCTCACCCCTCCACTTT. Translation: CASSDRGSSPLHF.

This chain joins TRBV30 and TRBJ1-3, with D uncertain. This CDR3 contains 11 residues. Per the germline V gene, CDR1 is GTSNPN and CDR2 is SVGIG (reference sequence). The germline V and J ends were trimmed by 0 bases and 8 bases, with 5 bases remaining between them. CDR3 bases: TGTGCCTGGAGTGTACTCGACACCATATATTTT. It specifies CAWSVLDTIYF.